This T cell receptor (beta chain) was captured by sequencing in a study of shared clonotypes between healthy human individuals. Overall study findings and caveats: Non-shared clonotypes had lower generation probabilities than those shared by all four donors.

TCRdb's copy holds only in-frame clones and misses some; the assay was immunoSEQ multiplex PCR. The sample has a few million clones, approximately 95% seen once; the top ten hold less than 0.15%. Worth noting for this clone: Its target is not known.

V was cut by 5 bases and J by 4 bases, with 8 bases left in between. The length of the CDR3 is 13 residues. Germline lookup yields CDR1 SGHTA and CDR2 FQGNSA. This TCR was recovered from a man between 18 and 29 years old in good health. Input material: naive CD4+ T cells sorted from blood. Subset denoted: CD45RA+ positively selected. The chain uses TRBV7-2 and TRBJ2-2; D remains unclear. The CDR3 reads CASSPIGTGELFF. The CDR3 nucleotides are TGTGCCAGCAGCCCGATAGGCACCGGGGAGCTGTTTTTT. Full variable domain (remainder filled in from reference TRBV7-2 and TRBJ2-2): GAGVSQSPSNKVTEKGKDVELRCDPISGHTALYWYRQSLGQGLEFLIYFQGNSAPDKSGLPSDRFSAERTGGSVSTLTIQRTQQEDSAVYLCASSPIGTGELFFGEGSRLTVL.